This entry lists 31 T cell receptor beta chains sequenced from one sample in a study of hypomethylating agent response in myelodysplastic syndrome. Here immunoSEQ multiplex PCR was the method, and the copy in TCRdb shows in-frame clones only, minus some. This sample carries nearly 3,500 clones, roughly four fifths of them seen once, and the ten largest clones take roughly 28%. Sequenced here: bone marrow, sampled before or after starting hypomethylating agent treatment for myelodysplastic syndrome (not recorded which). The receptors originated from a human donor with myelodysplastic syndrome.

Comment on this clone: At one of its ends the junction is not consistent with the germline gene, which may arise from a read error. The same CDR3 arises from other DNA sequences in this sample as well. The V gene is TRBV6-1, the J gene TRBJ2-6; no firm D call. The CDR3 has 17 amino acids. The germline gives CDR1 MNHNS, CDR2 SASEGT. The CDR3 protein is CASSVSAMHKVGPTPDF. The CDR3 DNA follows: TGTGCCAGCAGTGTGAGCGCTATGCACAAAGTCGGGCCAACTCCTGACTTC.

The genes are TRBV4-1 and TRBJ2-5; no firm D call. V lost 5 bases, J lost 3 bases, and 13 bases lay in between. CDR3 length: 14 residues. Germline V gene sequence: CDR1 MGHRA, CDR2 YSYEKL. CDR3 coding DNA: TGCGCCAGCAGCATCGACGGCAACGAAGAGACCCAGTACTTC. It yields the protein CASSIDGNEETQYF.

The genes are TRBV28 and TRBJ1-1; a weak D match, TRBD1 (5 bases). The germline gives CDR1 MDHEN, CDR2 SYDVKM. This CDR3 region has 10 residues. DNA for the CDR3: TGTACCACAGGGAACACTGAAGCTTTCTTT. Protein product: CTTGNTEAFF.

The chain links TRBV19 to TRBJ1-2, with D maybe TRBD1 (6 bases). V was trimmed by 5 bases and J by 5 bases, leaving 6 bases between them. Germline CDR1 LNHDA, CDR2 SQIVND (reference sequence). This CDR3 is built from 11 residues. CDR3 in amino acids: CASSQGYGYTF. The CDR3 DNA reads as TGTGCCAGTAGTCAGGGGTATGGCTACACCTTC.

The V gene is TRBV18, the J gene TRBJ2-7; maybe TRBD1 (7 bases). CDR3 size: 15 residues. Trimming took off 4 bases at V and 3 bases at J, with 16 bases between the two ends. Germline CDR1 and CDR2: KGHSH and LQKENI. The CDR3, as DNA: TGTGCCAGCTCACGAGGGGGCCTGGGGGGCTACGAGCAGTACTTC. This encodes CASSRGGLGGYEQYF.

The J gene is TRBJ1-1, the V gene TRBV2; D is unclear. The germline V gene has CDR1 SNHLY and CDR2 FYNNEI. This CDR3 spans 15 amino acids. V lost 5 bases and J lost 0, with 13 bases in between. CDR3: CASSSTAYMNTEAFF. CDR3 DNA sequence: TGTGCCAGCAGTTCCACAGCTTACATGAACACTGAAGCTTTCTTT.

This clone was seen once. The rearrangement links TRBV5-8 to TRBJ2-7; D gene ambiguous. CDR1 and CDR2 (germline): SGHTS, YDEGEE. V was pared by 1 base and J by 3 bases, with 8 bases between. The CDR3 has 13 residues. The DNA of the CDR3 is TGTGCCAGCAGCTTGCTTCCGATCTACGAGCAGTACTTC. Its translation is CASSLLPIYEQYF.

This clone was seen once. The chain joins TRBV2 to TRBJ1-1; maybe TRBD1 (6 bases). The CDR3 totals 13 residues. V was trimmed by 6 bases and J by 4 bases, leaving 12 bases between them. Germline loops: CDR1 SNHLY, CDR2 FYNNEI. The DNA for the CDR3 is TGTGCCAGCAGCTTAACGGGGGCCACTGAAGCTTTCTTT. Translating gives CASSLTGATEAFF.

The chain links TRBV23-1 to TRBJ2-7; 9 bases agree with TRBD1. TRBV23-1 qualifies as an ORF whose function is uncertain. This CDR3 has 19 amino acids. The V and J ends lost 3 bases and 4 bases, in that order; junction bases with no gene match: 19. CDR3: CASSHRTGEFFNGAYEQYF. The CDR3 DNA reads as TGCGCCAGCAGTCATCGGACAGGGGAATTTTTCAACGGGGCTTACGAGCAGTACTTC.

The count of this clone is one. The chain carries TRBV7-9 and TRBJ1-1; D unclear. CDR3 size: 19 residues. From germline, CDR1 is SEHNR and CDR2 FQNEAQ (reference sequence). Trimming shortened V by 1 base and J by 1 base, and 22 bases separated the two germline ends. Here the CDR3 DNA reads TGTGCCAGCAGCTTAGGTTTGTCGTTTGTTACCGCACAGAACACTGAAGCTTTCTTT. Amino acid sequence: CASSLGLSFVTAQNTEAFF.

This clone was seen once. V and J are TRBV7-2 and TRBJ2-2, with a tentative D call TRBD1 (5 bases). Germline assignment: CDR1 SGHTA and CDR2 FQGNSA. There are 16 residues in the CDR3. V was trimmed by 1 base and J by 1 base, leaving 10 bases between them. The CDR3 DNA sequence: TGTGCCAGCAGCTTAGACGACAGAAGGAACACCGGGGAGCTGTTTTTT. Residues: CASSLDDRRNTGELFF.

This rearrangement joins TRBV10-3 to TRBJ2-5, with D perhaps matching TRBD2 (6 bases). The length of the CDR3 is 13 residues. Germline CDR1 is ENHRY and CDR2 is SYGVKD. Trimming pared 6 bases from V and 1 base from J, leaving 9 bases between. The CDR3 DNA reads as TGTGCCATCAGGGGGGGAAGCCAAGAGACCCAGTACTTC. Translated: CAIRGGSQETQYF.

DNA of the CDR3: TGTGCCAGCACAGGAGGCCTGAACACTGAAGCTTTCTTT. This sequence encodes CASTGGLNTEAFF. This chain joins TRBV6-1 and TRBJ1-1; unclear D gene. CDR1 MNHNS and CDR2 SASEGT come from the germline V gene. The CDR3 totals 13 residues. The V end was cut by 7 bases, the J end by 0 bases, with 9 bases between.

This clone was seen only once. The genes are TRBV10-3 and TRBJ1-1; the D gene is possibly TRBD1 (5 bases). CDR3 length equals 19 residues. V was clipped by 3 bases and J by 0 bases, with 23 bases between them. Germline V gene sequence: CDR1 ENHRY, CDR2 SYGVKD. CDR3 nucleotide sequence: TGTGCCATCAGTGAAGCAAGTTGGGCAGGGAAGGGTATGAACACTGAAGCTTTCTTT. It codes for CAISEASWAGKGMNTEAFF.

V gene TRBV6-1 combines with J gene TRBJ2-5; a possible D gene is TRBD2 (6 bases). The CDR3 sequence is 14 residues long. Germline assignment: CDR1 MNHNS and CDR2 SASEGT. The germline V and J ends were trimmed by 4 bases and 4 bases, with 13 bases remaining between them. The CDR3 here is CASSAGTPGETQYF. The CDR3 nucleotides read TGTGCCAGCAGTGCCGGGACTCCCGGAGAGACCCAGTACTTC.

This chain links TRBV12-5 with TRBJ1-1; 8 bases agree with TRBD1. The V gene's germline CDR1 is LGHNT and CDR2 FRNRAP. The CDR3 is 13 residues long. V was pared by 7 bases and J by 3 bases, with 4 bases of the junction left unmatched. CDR3 amino acids: CASAVTGDTEAFF. The CDR3 DNA follows: TGTGCTAGTGCCGTGACAGGGGACACTGAAGCTTTCTTT.

The genes are TRBV19 and TRBJ1-6, with a possible D match to TRBD1 (6 bases). The CDR3 runs to 14 residues. Germline CDR1 reads LNHDA; CDR2 reads SQIVND (reference sequence). Deletions cut 2 bases from V and 7 bases from J, with 9 bases between. CDR3 in amino acids: CASSIQQGNSPLHF. CDR3 in DNA: TGTGCCAGTAGTATACAACAGGGCAATTCACCCCTCCACTTT.

The V gene is TRBV19, the J gene TRBJ2-2; 15 bases fit TRBD2. Looked up from germline, CDR1 is LNHDA and CDR2 is SQIVND (reference sequence). J gave up 5 bases and V 7 bases, and 8 bases lay outside the gene matches. This CDR3 is built from 17 residues. The CDR3 loop reads CASTPGLAGGITGELFF. The CDR3 DNA follows: TGTGCCAGTACACCTGGACTAGCGGGGGGGATAACCGGGGAGCTGTTTTTT. Filled out from reference TRBV19 and TRBJ2-2, the complete variable domain reads DGGITQSPKYLFRKEGQNVTLSCEQNLNHDAMYWYRQDPGQGLRLIYYSQIVNDFQKGDIAEGYSVSREKKESFPLTVTSAQKNPTAFYLCASTPGLAGGITGELFFGEGSRLTVL.

This chain connects TRBV7-3 to TRBJ2-1, with TRBD1 matching 7 bases. CDR1 is SGHTA, CDR2 FQGTGA, per germline. The CDR3 totals 15 residues. The ends lost 4 bases at V and 5 bases at J; junction bases unmatched: 8. CDR3 nucleotide sequence: TGTGCCAGCAGCTCTACAGGGGAGTCGAACAATGAGCAGTTCTTC. Protein product: CASSSTGESNNEQFF.

This clone appeared a few times. The chain carries TRBV7-8 and TRBJ1-5; the D gene is possibly TRBD1 (5 bases). Germline CDR1 is SGHVS and CDR2 is FQNEAQ. The CDR3 totals 13 residues. Between the trimmed V and J ends, which lost 4 bases and 7 bases, there was a span of 11 bases. In DNA, the CDR3 is TGTGCCAGCAGCTCCCAGGGCTCCCAGCCCCAGCATTTT. It translates to CASSSQGSQPQHF.

CDR3 loop: CASSFTGTLYNEQFF. DNA for the CDR3: TGTGCCAGCAGCTTTACCGGGACGCTATACAATGAGCAGTTCTTC. The chain recombines TRBV7-2 with TRBJ2-1; tentatively, D is TRBD1 or TRBD2 (5 bases each). Trimming cost V 3 bases and J 4 bases, with 13 bases left between them. The CDR3 totals 15 residues. Germline loops: CDR1 SGHTA, CDR2 FQGNSA.

The V and J genes are TRBV5-4 and TRBJ2-1; D may be TRBD2 (6 bases). This CDR3 region has 13 residues. Germline loops: CDR1 SGHNT, CDR2 YYREEE (reference sequence). Trimming shortened V by 0 bases and J by 8 bases, and 9 bases separated the two germline ends. CDR3 protein: CASSLVGGDEQFF. CDR3 in DNA: TGTGCCAGCAGCTTGGTGGGAGGCGATGAGCAGTTCTTC.

The V call is TRBV11-2, the J call TRBJ2-1, with 11 bases aligning to TRBD2. The CDR3 extends over 16 amino acids. Looked up from germline, CDR1 is SGHAT and CDR2 is FQNNGV. V shed 5 bases and J 8 bases; nucleotides not matched to a gene: 11. For the CDR3, the DNA is TGTGCCAGCAGCGAACTGACTAGCGGGGCTGGGGATGAGCAGTTCTTC. This encodes CASSELTSGAGDEQFF.

The gene calls are TRBV5-6 and TRBJ1-2, with TRBD1 matching 7 bases. Germline values: CDR1 SGHDT, CDR2 YYEEEE. V lost 4 bases to trimming and J lost 5 bases; unmatched junction nucleotides: 8. This CDR3 has 14 amino acids. This CDR3 reads CASSQTGRGYGYTF. The CDR3 DNA reads as TGTGCCAGCAGCCAGACAGGGAGAGGGTATGGCTACACCTTC.

This rearrangement joins TRBV14 to TRBJ2-7; D uncertain. Trimming stripped 0 bases from V and 4 bases from J, with 10 bases between. CDR1 is SGHDN and CDR2 is FVKESK in the germline V gene. CDR3 length: 14 amino acids. The CDR3 DNA reads as TGTGCCAGCAGCCAAGACCTGTTTCGTTACGAGCAGTACTTC. It yields the protein CASSQDLFRYEQYF.

This clone was detected only once. V is TRBV18 and J is TRBJ2-5; TRBD1 matches at 9 bases. The CDR3 is 15 amino acids. V was clipped by 3 bases and J by 1 base; unmatched bases: 3. CDR1 is KGHSH, CDR2 LQKENI, per germline. This chain's CDR3 is CASSPQTGGQETQYF. CDR3 nucleotides: TGTGCCAGCTCACCCCAGACAGGGGGCCAAGAGACCCAGTACTTC.

This chain connects TRBV11-2 to TRBJ1-2; D might be TRBD1 (5 bases). The V and J ends lost 1 base and 6 bases respectively, with 9 bases between them. The CDR3 is made up of 13 amino acids. Per germline, CDR1 SGHAT and CDR2 FQNNGV. The chain's CDR3 is CASSLAGNDGYTF. In DNA, the CDR3 is TGTGCCAGCAGCTTAGCAGGGAACGATGGCTACACCTTC.

The V call is TRBV11-3, the J call TRBJ2-1; maybe TRBD2 (6 bases). Deletions cut 1 base from V and 8 bases from J, with 6 bases between. The CDR3 totals 12 residues. Germline V CDR1 and CDR2: SGHNT, YENEEA. The CDR3 region has the DNA TGTGCCAGCAGCTTAGGGGGGGATGAGCAGTTCTTC. Residues: CASSLGGDEQFF.

In this sample, this clone turned up once. This chain joins TRBV7-2 and TRBJ2-2, with a tentative D call TRBD1 (6 bases). Germline V gives CDR1 SGHTA, CDR2 FQGNSA. The CDR3 runs to 16 residues. V lost 2 bases, J lost 5 bases, and 15 bases lay in between. The CDR3 loop is CASSLRQDRLTGELFF. Here the CDR3 DNA reads TGTGCCAGCAGCTTAAGACAGGACAGACTAACCGGGGAGCTGTTTTTT.

The V and J genes are TRBV27 and TRBJ1-1; D is unclear. The CDR3 spans 14 residues. From germline, CDR1 is MNHEY and CDR2 SMNVEV (reference sequence). Trimming removed 4 bases at V and 2 bases at J, with 11 bases between. CDR3 in DNA: TGTGCCAGCAGTTCACAGACGGGAAACACTGAAGCTTTCTTT. This sequence encodes CASSSQTGNTEAFF.

V is TRBV15 and J is TRBJ1-3, with 7 bases matching TRBD1. Germline loops: CDR1 LNHNV, CDR2 YYDKDF (reference sequence). There are 14 residues in the CDR3. J was trimmed by 0 bases and V by 6 bases; bases with no gene match: 2. The CDR3 region is CATRRQGSGNTIYF. The CDR3 DNA sequence: TGTGCCACCAGGAGACAGGGCTCTGGAAACACCATATATTTT.